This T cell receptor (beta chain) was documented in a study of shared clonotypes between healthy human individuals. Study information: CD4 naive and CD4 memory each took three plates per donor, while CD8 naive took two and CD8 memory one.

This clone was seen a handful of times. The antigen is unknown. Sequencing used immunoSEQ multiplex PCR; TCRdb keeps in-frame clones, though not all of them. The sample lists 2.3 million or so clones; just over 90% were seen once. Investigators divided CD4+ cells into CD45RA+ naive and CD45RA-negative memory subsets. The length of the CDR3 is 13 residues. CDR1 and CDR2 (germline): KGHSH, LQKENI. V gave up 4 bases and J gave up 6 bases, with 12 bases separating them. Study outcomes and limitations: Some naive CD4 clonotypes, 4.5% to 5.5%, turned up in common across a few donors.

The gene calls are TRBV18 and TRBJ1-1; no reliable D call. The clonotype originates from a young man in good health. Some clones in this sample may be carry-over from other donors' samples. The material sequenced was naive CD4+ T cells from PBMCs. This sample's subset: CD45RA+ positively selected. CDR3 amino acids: CASSQLGLAEAFF. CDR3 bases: TGTGCCAGCTCACAGCTTGGGTTGGCTGAAGCTTTCTTT. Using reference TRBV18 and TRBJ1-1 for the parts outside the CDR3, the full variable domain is NAGVMQNPRHLVRRRGQEARLRCSPMKGHSHVYWYRQLPEEGLKFMVYLQKENIIDESGMPKERFSAEFPKEGPSILRIQQVVRGDSAAYFCASSQLGLAEAFFGQGTRLTVV.